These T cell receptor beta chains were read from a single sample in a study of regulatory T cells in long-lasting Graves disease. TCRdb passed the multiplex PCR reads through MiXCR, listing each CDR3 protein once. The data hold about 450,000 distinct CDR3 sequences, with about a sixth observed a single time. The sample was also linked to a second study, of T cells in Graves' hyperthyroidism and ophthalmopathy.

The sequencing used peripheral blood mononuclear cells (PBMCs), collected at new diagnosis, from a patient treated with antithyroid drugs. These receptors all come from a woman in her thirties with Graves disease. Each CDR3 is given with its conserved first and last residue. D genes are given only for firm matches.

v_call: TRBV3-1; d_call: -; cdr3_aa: CASSQGPSVMETQYF
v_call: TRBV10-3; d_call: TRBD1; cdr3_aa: CAISGTGIDQPQHF
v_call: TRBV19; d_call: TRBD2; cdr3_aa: CASSGSGRAITGELFF
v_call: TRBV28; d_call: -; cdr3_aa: CAAGSSYNEQFF
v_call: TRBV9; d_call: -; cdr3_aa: CASSVEEETQYF
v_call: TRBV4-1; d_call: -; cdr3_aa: CASSHPALGETQYF
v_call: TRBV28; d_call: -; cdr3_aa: CATRMTPGAGTGELFF
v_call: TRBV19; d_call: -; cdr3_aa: CASSIGGARWEETQYF
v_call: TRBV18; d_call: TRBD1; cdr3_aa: CASSRGTAQETQYF
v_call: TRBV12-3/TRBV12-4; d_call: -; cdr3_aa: CASSPGLSSGNTIYF
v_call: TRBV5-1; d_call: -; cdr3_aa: CASSLAPTNEQFF
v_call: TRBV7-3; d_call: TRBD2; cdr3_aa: CASSPAGLAGAATDTQYF
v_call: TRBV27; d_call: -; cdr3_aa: CASSHLYDADYEQYF
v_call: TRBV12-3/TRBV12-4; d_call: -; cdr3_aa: CASTTGTGELFF
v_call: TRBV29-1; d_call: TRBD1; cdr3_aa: CSVEDRAGGYRYTF
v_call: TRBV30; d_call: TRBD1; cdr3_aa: CAWSVGTGASYEQYF
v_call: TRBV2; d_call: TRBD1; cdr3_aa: CASSESGTGGYNEQFF
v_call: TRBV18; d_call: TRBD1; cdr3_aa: CASSHFDRVFQDEQYF
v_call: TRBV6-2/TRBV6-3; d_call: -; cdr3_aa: CASSYLGRALNEKLFF
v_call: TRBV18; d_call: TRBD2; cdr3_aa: CASSPGTSGSGIDTQYF
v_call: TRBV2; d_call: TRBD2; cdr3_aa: CASSSLSGSGNTGELFF
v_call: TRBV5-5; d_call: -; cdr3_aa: CASSRLTQGNSNQPQHF
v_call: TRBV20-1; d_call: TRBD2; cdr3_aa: CSAAVGGRVLNEQFF
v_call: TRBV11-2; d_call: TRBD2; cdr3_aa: CASSFFGASGYNEQFF
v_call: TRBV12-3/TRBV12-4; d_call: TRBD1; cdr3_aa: CASSSRDRANEQFF
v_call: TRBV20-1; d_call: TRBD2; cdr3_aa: CSARQASGSDTQYF
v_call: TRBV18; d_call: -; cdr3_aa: CASSPPRPLGETQYF
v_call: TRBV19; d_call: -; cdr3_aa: CASPGASGRTPYNEQFF
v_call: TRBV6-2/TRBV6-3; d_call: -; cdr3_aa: CASRRRDTSYEQYF
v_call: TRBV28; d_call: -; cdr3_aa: CASSPSGTVYEQYF
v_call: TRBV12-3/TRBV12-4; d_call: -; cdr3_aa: CASSRDGTRGSPLHF
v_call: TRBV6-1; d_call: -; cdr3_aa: CASRSGRSTPNEQYF